The clone carrying this T cell receptor (beta chain) is medium-sized within its sample. Its matching antigen is unknown. Time point in this sample: sample taken at primary tumor resection. Every TCR cDNA molecule carried a tag that served as a unique molecular identifier. Each CDR3 protein gets one entry after TCRdb re-called the 5' RACE reads with MiXCR. The profile covers about 6,800 distinct CDR3 sequences, with around an eighth appearing a single time and over 7.5% taken by the ten largest. The sample belongs to a study of spatial heterogeneity in lung cancer. In the study overall: Each unique TCR and UMI combination was seen more than ten times on average in raw reads. Findings of the study overall: Alpha chain coverage of tumor T cells was estimated at around 7.7%, and beta chain coverage at 11% to 15%. How many expanded intratumoral alpha and beta TCRs were present tracked the tumor mutation count, which was a count of nonsynonymous mutations.

V lost 4 bases and J lost 6, with 13 bases in between. The germline CDR1 and CDR2 sequences are SGHTA and FQGNSA. This CDR3 spans 14 amino acids. The clonotype comes from a male donor with early-stage non-small cell lung cancer. The rearrangement joins TRBV7-2 to TRBJ1-5, with a possible D match to TRBD1 (5 bases). The sequenced sample was lung tumor tissue, obtained at surgery. The CDR3 here is CASSSQGMGQPQHF. DNA for the CDR3: TGTGCCAGCAGCTCTCAGGGTATGGGTCAGCCCCAGCATTTT. Complete variable domain (other parts from reference TRBV7-2 and TRBJ1-5): GAGVSQSPSNKVTEKGKDVELRCDPISGHTALYWYRQSLGQGLEFLIYFQGNSAPDKSGLPSDRFSAERTGGSVSTLTIQRTQQEDSAVYLCASSSQGMGQPQHFGDGTRLSIL.